This TCR beta chain appears in the sequencing data of a study of somatic mutations in cytotoxic T cells in rheumatoid arthritis. Study-level background: Flow cytometry sorted some V beta antibody-stained T-cell populations to nearly 100% purity, V beta1+ cells among them being sequenced for TCRB.

Method: immunoSEQ multiplex PCR; TCRdb's copy keeps in-frame clones and lacks some. Of 7,000 or so clones listed, approximately 55% are singletons. This clone came up a few times. The specimen was CD8+ T cells sorted from blood. This receptor was taken from a woman aged 40-49 years in good health.

CDR3 in DNA: TGCGCCAGCAGGAGCGAACCTAGCGGGAGCACAGATACGCAGTATTTT. Its protein product is CASRSEPSGSTDTQYF. This rearrangement joins TRBV4-1 to TRBJ2-3; TRBD2 agrees at 8 bases. The CDR3 extends over 16 amino acids. V trimming: 6 bases; J trimming: 0 bases; junction bases outside the gene matches: 8. Looked up from germline, CDR1 is MGHRA and CDR2 is YSYEKL.